This T cell receptor beta chain was profiled in a study of shared clonotypes between healthy human individuals. General study points: Shared clonotypes across all four donors exceeded non-shared ones in generation probability.

Using immunoSEQ multiplex PCR, the repertoire was profiled, and TCRdb retains in-frame clones only, with some absent. The sample lists approximately 2,200,000 clones, 93% occurring once. Points on this clone: What it recognizes is unknown.

Terminally differentiated effector memory CD45RA+ cells were excluded from the naive CD8 cells, which were CD45RO-negative and positively selected for CCR7. V lost 5 bases and J lost 6, with 17 bases in between. Germline CDR1 MNHEY, CDR2 SMNVEV (reference sequence). The CDR3 is 14 amino acids. V is TRBV27 and J is TRBJ2-7; the D is unclear. The receptor's source is a man aged 18-30 years in good health. Some clones in this sample may be carry-over from other donors' samples. The sequenced sample consisted of naive CD8+ T cells from PBMCs. This CDR3 is CASSPGPSVIEQYF. The CDR3 DNA is TGTGCCAGCAGTCCCGGACCGAGCGTAATCGAGCAGTACTTC.